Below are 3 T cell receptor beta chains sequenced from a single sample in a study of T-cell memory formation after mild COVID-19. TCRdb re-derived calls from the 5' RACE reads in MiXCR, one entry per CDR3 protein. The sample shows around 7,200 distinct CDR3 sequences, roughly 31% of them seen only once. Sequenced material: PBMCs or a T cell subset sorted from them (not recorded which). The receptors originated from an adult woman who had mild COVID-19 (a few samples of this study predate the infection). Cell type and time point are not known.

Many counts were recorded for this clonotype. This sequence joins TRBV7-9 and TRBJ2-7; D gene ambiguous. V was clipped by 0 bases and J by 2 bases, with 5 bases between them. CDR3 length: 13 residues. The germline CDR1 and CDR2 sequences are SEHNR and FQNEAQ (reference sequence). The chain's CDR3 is CASSLALTYEQYF. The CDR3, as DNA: TGTGCCAGCAGCTTAGCCTTAACCTACGAGCAGTACTTC.

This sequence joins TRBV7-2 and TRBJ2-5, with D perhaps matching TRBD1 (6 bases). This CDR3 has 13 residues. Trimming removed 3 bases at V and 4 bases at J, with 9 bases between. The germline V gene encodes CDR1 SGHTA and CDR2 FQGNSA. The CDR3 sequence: CASSFQGRETQYF. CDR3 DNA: TGTGCCAGCAGCTTTCAGGGGAGAGAGACCCAGTACTTC. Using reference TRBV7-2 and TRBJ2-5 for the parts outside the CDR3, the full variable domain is GAGVSQSPSNKVTEKGKDVELRCDPISGHTALYWYRQSLGQGLEFLIYFQGNSAPDKSGLPSDRFSAERTGGSVSTLTIQRTQQEDSAVYLCASSFQGRETQYFGPGTRLLVL.

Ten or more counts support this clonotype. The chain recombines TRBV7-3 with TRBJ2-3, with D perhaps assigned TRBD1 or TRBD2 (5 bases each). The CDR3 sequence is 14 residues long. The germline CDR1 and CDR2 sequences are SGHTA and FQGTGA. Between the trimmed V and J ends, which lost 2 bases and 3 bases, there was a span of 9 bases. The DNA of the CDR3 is TGTGCCAGCAGCTTAGGGACCTCTACAGATACGCAGTATTTT. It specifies CASSLGTSTDTQYF.